This T cell receptor beta chain was obtained from a study of spatial heterogeneity in lung cancer. Study-wide context: Strongly correlated with TCR transcript counts in tumor regions was a T cell module score, which was a transcriptional module score calculated from matched bulk RNA-seq.

Overall study results and limits: The study found that expanded intratumoral alpha and beta TCR counts tracked tumor mutation counts. Tumor T-cell coverage was an estimated 7% or so for alpha and 13% for beta chains.

The CDR3 extends over 14 amino acids. The ends were cut back, 0 bases at V and 8 bases at J, with 15 bases in the middle. The germline gives CDR1 DFQATT, CDR2 SNEGSKA (reference sequence). Comment on this clonotype: Antigen specificity is unknown.

Time point reported: sample taken at primary tumor resection. Donation came from around 77 patients with untreated early-stage non-small cell lung cancer. TCRdb passed the 5' RACE reads through MiXCR, listing each CDR3 protein once. Here the sample spans fewer than 6,000 distinct CDR3 sequences, 25% to 35% being singletons. Sequenced here: lung tumor tissue, sampled at surgery. This sequence joins TRBV20-1 and TRBJ2-3; TRBD2 might be the D (6 bases). This receptor was identified in a female donor with early-stage non-small cell lung cancer. CDR3 sequence reads: CSARDGDWRGTQYF. The CDR3 DNA is TGCAGTGCTAGAGACGGGGACTGGAGAGGTACGCAGTATTTT.